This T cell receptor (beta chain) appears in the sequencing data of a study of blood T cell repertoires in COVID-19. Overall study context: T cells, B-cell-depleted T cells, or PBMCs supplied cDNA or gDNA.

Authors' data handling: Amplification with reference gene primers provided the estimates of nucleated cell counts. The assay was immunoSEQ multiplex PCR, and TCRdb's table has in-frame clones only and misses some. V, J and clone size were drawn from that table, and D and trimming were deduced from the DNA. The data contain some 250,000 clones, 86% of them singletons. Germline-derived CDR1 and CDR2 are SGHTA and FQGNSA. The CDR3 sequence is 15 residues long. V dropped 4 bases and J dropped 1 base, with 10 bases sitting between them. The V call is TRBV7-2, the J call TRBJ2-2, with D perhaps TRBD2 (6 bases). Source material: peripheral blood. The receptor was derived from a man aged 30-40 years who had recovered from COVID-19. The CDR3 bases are TGTGCCAGCAGCTGGACGGGGGTGAACACCGGGGAGCTGTTTTTT. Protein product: CASSWTGVNTGELFF.